The 23 T cell receptor beta chains presented below share a single source sample, sequenced in a study of T cells in tuberculosis. Cells were sorted from thawed PBMC rested overnight and stained with GMM-loaded CD1B tetramer, viability dye and anti-CD3. The lipid loaded on the CD1B tetramers was C32 glucose monomycolate from Rhodococcus equi. Libraries were prepared by immunoSEQ multiplex PCR; TCRdb keeps only in-frame clonotypes and omits some of them. Of tens of thousands of clones in the sample, approximately 90% were seen once. The sequencing input was CD1b-GMM tetramer-negative cells sorted from PBMCs. All receptors derive from an adult woman with latent tuberculosis.

This clone was recorded once. This chain links TRBV10-2 with TRBJ2-7, with a tentative D call TRBD2 (6 bases). V was pared by 2 bases and J by 12 bases, with 11 bases between. The germline gives CDR1 WSHSY, CDR2 SAAADI. There are 11 residues in the CDR3. Here the CDR3 reads CASSEGTEGYF. Here the CDR3 DNA reads TGCGCCAGCAGTGAGGGGACTGAGGGGTACTTC.

This clone was seen only a few times. This rearrangement joins TRBV5-1 to TRBJ2-2; 8 positions agree with TRBD2. Germline V gene lookup returns CDR1 SGHRS and CDR2 YFSETQ. The junction had 3 bases not matched to a gene; V was cut back by 1 base and J by 4 bases. The CDR3 has 15 residues. DNA of the CDR3: TGCGCCAGCAGCTTGACGGGGGGGGGCACCGGGGAGCTGTTTTTT. Translated, it gives CASSLTGGGTGELFF.

This CDR3 is CASSQLPGQGNSGANVLTF. The CDR3, as DNA: TGTGCCAGCAGCCAACTCCCCGGACAGGGCAACTCTGGGGCCAACGTCCTGACTTTC. This chain joins TRBV14 and TRBJ2-6; 8 bases are a match to TRBD1. The junction had 9 bases not matched to a gene; V was cut back by 2 bases and J by 0 bases. This CDR3 is 19 amino acids long. Germline V CDR1 and CDR2: SGHDN, FVKESK.

The chain combines TRBV27 with TRBJ2-7; tentatively, D is TRBD1 (5 bases). This CDR3 comprises 14 residues. CDR1 is MNHEY and CDR2 is SMNVEV in the germline V gene (reference sequence). The ends were cut back, 2 bases at V and 0 bases at J, with 8 bases in the middle. CDR3 region: CASSLSRVSYEQYF. The CDR3 nucleotides are TGTGCCAGCAGTTTAAGCAGGGTCTCCTACGAGCAGTACTTC.

The genes are TRBV9 and TRBJ2-2, with 7 bases aligning to TRBD1. Germline-derived CDR1 and CDR2 are SGDLS and YYNGEE. The trim removed 2 bases at V and 5 bases at J, leaving 12 bases unmatched. The CDR3 is made up of 17 amino acids. The CDR3 bases are TGTGCCAGCAGCGTTACAGGGGACCCCTTGACTACCGGGGAGCTGTTTTTT. Translation: CASSVTGDPLTTGELFF.

The chain has TRBV20-1 and TRBJ1-2; D possibly corresponds to TRBD1 (6 bases). Germline V gives CDR1 DFQATT, CDR2 SNEGSKA (reference sequence). The CDR3 runs to 11 residues. In DNA form, the CDR3 reads TGCACCCCCACAGGGTTAGATGGCTACACCTTC. The encoded protein is CTPTGLDGYTF.

CDR3 sequence: CASSPDRTWGYTF. As DNA, the CDR3 is TGTGCCAGCAGCCCGGACAGGACGTGGGGCTACACCTTC. J is TRBJ1-2 and V is TRBV4-2; 7 bases fit TRBD1. Trimming removed 4 bases from V and 8 bases from J; junction bases left unmatched: 7. CDR1 is LGHNA, CDR2 YNFKEQ, per germline. The CDR3 totals 13 residues.

The chain has TRBV13 and TRBJ1-3; 10 nucleotides align to TRBD1. Germline trimming cut 3 bases from V and 4 bases from J; bases unmatched to any gene: 6. Germline CDR1 is PRHDT and CDR2 is FYEKMQ (reference sequence). This CDR3 comprises 16 residues. The CDR3 here is CASSLSGQGTGNTIYF. DNA of the CDR3: TGTGCCAGCAGCTTGTCGGGACAGGGGACGGGAAACACCATATATTTT.

Concerning this clone: This CDR3 fails to terminate in the conserved phenylalanine or tryptophan, so it likely reflects a read error. This chain uses TRBV28 with TRBJ1-2; TRBD1 matches 7 bases. Germline V lookup: CDR1 MDHEN, CDR2 SYDVKM. J lost 6 bases, V lost 6 bases, and 10 bases had no gene match. The CDR3 is made up of 14 amino acids. CDR3 DNA sequence: TGTGCCAGCAGGCCAACAGGGGTTCCGGATGGCTACACCCTC. Translating it yields CASRPTGVPDGYTL.

About this clone: One end of the junction varies from germline; a read error may be responsible. The chain recombines TRBV7-9 with TRBJ2-7; D is possibly TRBD1 (6 bases). The CDR3 has 16 amino acids. Germline V lookup: CDR1 SEHNR, CDR2 FQNEAQ (reference sequence). In DNA, the CDR3 is TGTGCCAGCAGCCTAGCCACAGGGACCGTCCTGCGCGAGCAGTACTTC. Translating it yields CASSLATGTVLREQYF.

The CDR3 loop reads CASKPTTEETQYF. CDR3 coding DNA: TGTGCCAGCAAACCGACAACAGAAGAGACCCAGTACTTC. V gene TRBV25-1 combines with J gene TRBJ2-5; unclear D gene. Germline assignment: CDR1 MGHDK and CDR2 SYGVNS. The CDR3 covers 13 residues. V lost 7 bases to trimming and J lost 3 bases, with 12 bases between them.

This sequence joins TRBV11-3 and TRBJ2-5; TRBD2 matches at 10 bases. The CDR3 is made up of 16 amino acids. Germline CDR1 and CDR2: SGHNT and YENEEA. J lost 0 bases, V lost 4 bases, and 5 bases had no gene match. Here the CDR3 DNA reads TGTGCCAGCAGCTCTCGGACTAGCGGTAACCAAGAGACCCAGTACTTC. Its protein product is CASSSRTSGNQETQYF.

This chain uses TRBV7-3 with TRBJ2-3; 13 bases map to TRBD2. The ends lost 1 base at V and 0 bases at J; junction bases unmatched: 1. This CDR3 spans 17 amino acids. Germline lookup yields CDR1 SGHTA and CDR2 FQGTGA. CDR3 nucleotides: TGTGCCAGCAGCTTAAAGGGACTAGCGGGGAGCACAGATACGCAGTATTTT. Translated, it gives CASSLKGLAGSTDTQYF.

V is TRBV4-1 and J is TRBJ2-5; 8 bases match TRBD2. Germline CDR1 is MGHRA and CDR2 is YSYEKL. The V segment lost 1 base and the J segment 1 base; nucleotides outside the gene matches: 5. The CDR3 consists of 16 residues. The CDR3 here is CASSQVVAGGQETQYF. The CDR3 DNA reads as TGCGCCAGCAGCCAAGTGGTGGCGGGGGGCCAAGAGACCCAGTACTTC.

This chain connects TRBV20-1 to TRBJ1-1; D might be TRBD1 (5 bases). Per germline, CDR1 DFQATT and CDR2 SNEGSKA (reference sequence). The length of the CDR3 is 11 residues. This chain's CDR3 is CSGGMNTEAFF. In nucleotides, the CDR3 is TGCAGCGGGGGTATGAACACTGAAGCTTTCTTT.

This rearrangement joins TRBV5-1 to TRBJ2-1; 10 bases line up with TRBD2. There are 15 residues in the CDR3. From germline, CDR1 is SGHRS and CDR2 YFSETQ. The V and J ends lost 4 bases and 4 bases, in that order; junction bases with no gene match: 5. The CDR3 coding sequence is TGCGCCAGCAGCCCCCTAGCGGGGGTGTACAATGAGCAGTTCTTC. This sequence encodes CASSPLAGVYNEQFF.

The V call is TRBV4-3, the J call TRBJ1-2; TRBD1 matches 7 bases. V was pared by 0 bases and J by 5 bases, with 6 bases of the junction left unmatched. The germline V gene has CDR1 LGHNA and CDR2 YSLEER. This CDR3 spans 15 amino acids. The DNA of the CDR3 is TGCGCCAGCAGCCAAGATTGGGAGACAGGGTATGGCTACACCTTC. Amino acid sequence: CASSQDWETGYGYTF.

In its sample, this clone was seen once. The chain recombines TRBV19 with TRBJ2-7, with 8 nucleotides matching TRBD1. CDR3 length: 16 amino acids. CDR1 is LNHDA and CDR2 is SQIVND in the germline V gene (reference sequence). V lost 4 bases and J lost 1; bases outside the gene matches: 9. CDR3 DNA sequence: TGTGCCAGTAGTACAACACGGGACAGGCTATCCTACGAGCAGTACTTC. This gives the protein CASSTTRDRLSYEQYF. The whole variable domain, remainder taken from reference TRBV19 and TRBJ2-7, is DGGITQSPKYLFRKEGQNVTLSCEQNLNHDAMYWYRQDPGQGLRLIYYSQIVNDFQKGDIAEGYSVSREKKESFPLTVTSAQKNPTAFYLCASSTTRDRLSYEQYFGPGTRLTVT.

The V call is TRBV19, the J call TRBJ1-1; D call uncertain. V was trimmed by 4 bases and J by 4 bases, leaving 19 bases between them. CDR3 length: 16 residues. Germline values: CDR1 LNHDA, CDR2 SQIVND (reference sequence). The CDR3 DNA reads TGTGCCAGTAGTACTTCGCCGGGTTTGGTGGGCACTGAAGCTTTCTTT. This encodes CASSTSPGLVGTEAFF.

V usage is TRBV9 and J usage is TRBJ2-3; 8 positions agree with TRBD2. V lost 4 bases to trimming and J lost 5 bases; unmatched junction nucleotides: 15. From germline, CDR1 is SGDLS and CDR2 YYNGEE. The CDR3 runs to 17 residues. The CDR3 region is CASSPGGGWGNGDTQYF. CDR3 coding DNA: TGTGCCAGCAGCCCCGGGGGGGGCTGGGGGAATGGAGATACGCAGTATTTT.

The J gene is TRBJ2-5, the V gene TRBV6-1; weak D call: TRBD1 (5 bases). CDR3 length: 15 amino acids. Trimming removed 4 bases from V and 7 bases from J, with 19 bases in between. Per germline, CDR1 MNHNS and CDR2 SASEGT. CDR3 region: CASSGSRVAGGTQYF. The DNA for the CDR3 is TGTGCCAGCAGTGGTAGCAGGGTCGCCGGTGGGACCCAGTACTTC.

CDR3: CASSLRQAAESPLHF. The DNA of the CDR3 is TGTGCCAGCAGCCTACGACAGGCGGCAGAGTCACCCCTCCACTTT. The chain uses TRBV11-2 and TRBJ1-6, with D possibly being TRBD1 (6 bases). The V gene lost 5 bases and the J gene lost 10 bases, with 18 bases spanning the gap. This CDR3 has 15 residues. Germline assignment: CDR1 SGHAT and CDR2 FQNNGV.

The chain employs TRBV5-1 and TRBJ1-2; 7 positions match TRBD1. The CDR3 spans 14 residues. Trimming at V came to 0 bases and at J to 8 bases, leaving 7 bases not matched to a gene. Germline values: CDR1 SGHRS, CDR2 YFSETQ. The CDR3 DNA follows: TGCGCCAGCAGCTTGGAAGCAGGGGGGCTAGGCTACACCTTC. Its protein is CASSLEAGGLGYTF.